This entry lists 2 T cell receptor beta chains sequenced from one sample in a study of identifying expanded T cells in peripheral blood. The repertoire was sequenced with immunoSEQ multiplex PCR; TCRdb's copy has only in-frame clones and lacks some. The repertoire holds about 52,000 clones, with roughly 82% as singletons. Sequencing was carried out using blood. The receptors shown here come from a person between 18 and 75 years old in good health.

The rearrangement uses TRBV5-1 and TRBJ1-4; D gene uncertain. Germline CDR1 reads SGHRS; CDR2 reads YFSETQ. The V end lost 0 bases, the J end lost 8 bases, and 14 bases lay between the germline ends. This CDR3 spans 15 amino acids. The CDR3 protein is CASSLAAQSKEKLFF. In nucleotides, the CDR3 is TGCGCCAGCAGCTTGGCGGCCCAGAGCAAGGAAAAACTGTTTTTT.

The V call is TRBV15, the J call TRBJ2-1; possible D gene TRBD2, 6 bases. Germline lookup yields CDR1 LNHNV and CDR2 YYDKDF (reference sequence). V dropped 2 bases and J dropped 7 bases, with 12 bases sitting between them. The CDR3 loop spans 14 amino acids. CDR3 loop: CATSRHHSGNEQFF. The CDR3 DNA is TGTGCCACCAGCAGACACCATAGCGGAAATGAGCAGTTCTTC.